This T cell receptor beta chain emerged from a study of blood T cells in healthy people across ages. Points from the study as a whole: Since the PBMCs were unsorted, naive and antigen-experienced cells could not be conclusively compared.

With respect to this clonotype: Its antigen is unidentified.

CDR3 size: 13 residues. Deletions cut 6 bases from V and 6 bases from J, with 13 bases between. CDR1 is MNHEY and CDR2 is SVGAGI in the germline V gene. A second PCR of roughly 7 to 11 cycles used a sample-barcoded 5' primer and a J-beta primer mix. One entry per CDR3 protein results from TCRdb running MiXCR on the 5' RACE reads. This repertoire shows fewer than 1,200,000 distinct CDR3 sequences, roughly 24% found once; its top ten account for less than 0.85%. A further study also used this sample, focusing on T cells of mothers and their children.

Sequencing used blood. V usage is TRBV6-5 and J usage is TRBJ2-3; unclear D gene. The clonotype originates from a girl aged 2-9 years in good health. The CDR3: CASSRIFGDTQYF. The CDR3 DNA is TGTGCCAGCAGCCGAATCTTCGGGGATACGCAGTATTTT.